This TCR beta chain was sequenced for a study of shared clonotypes between healthy human individuals. Study-wide results and caveats: Naive subsets generally had larger estimated richness than memory subsets.

The assay was carried out at the deep level. The table came from immunoSEQ multiplex PCR; TCRdb's copy has only in-frame clones and leaves some out. The profile covers roughly 2 million clones, with about 95% appearing a single time and around 1.1% taken by the ten largest. Germline-derived CDR1 and CDR2 are SGHNT and YENEEA. Trimming cost V 2 bases and J 8 bases, with 16 bases left between them. There are 16 residues in the CDR3. As to this clone: Its antigen is still unknown.

The naive CD8 fraction comprised CD45RO-negative cells positively selected for CCR7 and excluded terminally differentiated effector memory CD45RA+ cells. The source of this sequence is a man between 18 and 35 years old in good health. The rearrangement joins TRBV11-3 to TRBJ1-6; TRBD1 is a possible D gene (6 bases). Sequencing was done on a sample of naive CD8+ T cells sorted from blood. Written as DNA, the CDR3 is TGTGCCAGCAGCTTAACCCAAACACAGGGATATTCACCCCTCCACTTT. As protein: CASSLTQTQGYSPLHF.